This section outlines one T cell receptor beta chain sequence together with its context. This sample is part of a study of beta chain features in type 1 diabetes. The investigators reverse transcribed all of the isolated RNA, so they sequenced expressed TCRB transcripts. Here immunoSEQ multiplex PCR was the method, and the copy in TCRdb shows in-frame clones only, minus some. This table holds some 180,000 clones, about 13% found once. Germline assignment: CDR1 LNHDA and CDR2 SQIVND (reference sequence). This CDR3 has 13 amino acids. The specimen was central memory CD4+ T cells from blood. This chain uses TRBV19 with TRBJ2-5; D might be TRBD2 (5 bases). The J call may be faulty, since TRBJ2-7 better matches the DNA end. The clonotype comes from a woman younger than 35 in good health. CDR3 bases: TGTGCCAGTCGAGGACTCGATTTCTACGAGCAGTACTTC. Protein product: CASRGLDFYEQYF.